The 11 T cell receptor beta chains in this list originate from one sample, sequenced in a study of CD8 T cells in ankylosing spondylitis. No antigen is known for these receptors. A single record per CDR3 protein comes from TCRdb applying MiXCR to the 5' RACE reads. The table records fewer than 650,000 distinct CDR3 sequences, about 13% of them present only once. Overall study findings and caveats: Seemingly characteristic of ankylosing spondylitis blood was a TCR beta motif consisting of 7 or 8 highly homologous variants.

Sequenced: blood, either unsorted or a sorted T cell fraction (not recorded which). The receptors derive from a male donor with ankylosing spondylitis.

This clonotype has only a few counts. V is TRBV7-9 and J is TRBJ1-4; TRBD1 matches at 8 bases. Trimming removed 7 bases from V and 6 bases from J; junction bases left unmatched: 7. Germline V gives CDR1 SEHNR, CDR2 FQNEAQ (reference sequence). The CDR3 runs to 14 residues. CDR3 in DNA: TGTGCCAGCACTTCGGACAGGGTTGATGAAAAACTGTTTTTT. Protein sequence: CASTSDRVDEKLFF.

The V call is TRBV5-1, the J call TRBJ2-3; 10 bases match TRBD2. The germline gives CDR1 SGHRS, CDR2 YFSETQ. The J segment lost 0 bases and the V segment lost 3 bases, leaving 4 bases of the junction unmatched. CDR3 length: 16 residues. The DNA of the CDR3 is TGCGCCAGCAGCTCGGGACTAGCGCATAGCACAGATACGCAGTATTTT. This encodes CASSSGLAHSTDTQYF.

This sequence joins TRBV12-3 or TRBV12-4 and TRBJ2-3; TRBD2 agrees at 10 bases. This CDR3 contains 17 residues. The J segment lost 3 bases and the V segment lost 6 bases, leaving 12 bases of the junction unmatched. CDR3 in amino acids: CASSPAGRSGRTDTQYF. As DNA, the CDR3 is TGTGCCAGCAGCCCCGCTGGGCGTAGCGGGAGGACAGATACGCAGTATTTT.

This clonotype was recorded a few times. The chain joins TRBV29-1 to TRBJ2-2, with D possibly TRBD2 on 6 matching bases. V was shortened by 4 bases and J by 6 bases, with 27 bases between the two germline ends. Germline assignment: CDR1 SQVTM and CDR2 ANQGSEA. This CDR3 spans 18 amino acids. CDR3 bases: TGCAGCGTTGGTTCCCCGGGTGATTGGGGGGAGCCTCCCGGGGAGCTGTTTTTT. It yields the protein CSVGSPGDWGEPPGELFF.

This clonotype was observed a few times. The V call is TRBV4-1, the J call TRBJ2-1; 9 bases map to TRBD1. Trimming at V came to 3 bases and at J to 5 bases, leaving 5 bases not matched to a gene. Germline CDR1 MGHRA, CDR2 YSYEKL. The CDR3 runs 15 residues. DNA of the CDR3: TGCGCCAGCAGCCAGGAGGGACAGGGAGACAATGAGCAGTTCTTC. Translation gives CASSQEGQGDNEQFF.

The chain uses TRBV20-1 and TRBJ2-3; 13 bases agree with TRBD2. J was trimmed by 4 bases and V by 1 base; bases with no gene match: 2. CDR3 length: 15 residues. Germline CDR1 reads DFQATT; CDR2 reads SNEGSKA (reference sequence). CDR3 residues: CSARGTSGSPDTQYF. The DNA of the CDR3 is TGCAGTGCTAGAGGGACTAGCGGGAGCCCAGATACGCAGTATTTT.

This clonotype was observed at least ten times. This chain uses TRBV29-1 with TRBJ2-3; unclear D gene. The CDR3 loop spans 13 amino acids. Germline CDR1 and CDR2: SQVTM and ANQGSEA. Trimming left V 6 bases short and J 3 bases short, with 13 bases between. In DNA, the CDR3 is TGCAGCGTCGAATATACTGGGACAGATACGCAGTATTTT. Protein: CSVEYTGTDTQYF.

Here the CDR3 reads CASSPQRGKSYEQYF. Here the CDR3 DNA reads TGTGCCAGCAGTCCCCAAAGAGGAAAATCCTACGAGCAGTACTTC. The chain couples TRBV2 to TRBJ2-7, with D uncertain. The ends were cut back, 5 bases at V and 1 base at J, with 15 bases in the middle. The germline CDR1 and CDR2 sequences are SNHLY and FYNNEI. CDR3 size: 15 residues.

The chain recombines TRBV11-2 with TRBJ2-1; 7 nucleotides line up with TRBD2. The CDR3 runs 21 residues. After removal of 3 bases from V and 4 bases from J, the junction contained 24 bases not matched to a gene. Germline V gives CDR1 SGHAT, CDR2 FQNNGV. The CDR3 DNA reads as TGTGCCAGCAGCTTCCGGAACTTGGCTAGCGGAAATACAATGGGGTACAATGAGCAGTTCTTC. This gives the protein CASSFRNLASGNTMGYNEQFF.

This clonotype was detected a few times. The CDR3 loop is CASSPDGGLYEQYF. The CDR3 DNA reads TGTGCCAGCAGTCCGGACGGGGGTTTATACGAGCAGTACTTC. This chain connects TRBV6-2 or TRBV6-3 to TRBJ2-7; D possibly corresponds to TRBD2 (6 bases). The CDR3 spans 14 residues. Germline-derived CDR1 and CDR2 are MNHEY and SVGEGT. V was cut by 5 bases and J by 4 bases, with 15 bases left in between.

V gene TRBV6-1 combines with J gene TRBJ2-3; 8 bases agree with TRBD2. The V segment lost 5 bases and the J segment 5 bases; nucleotides outside the gene matches: 12. In germline, CDR1 is MNHNS, CDR2 SASEGT. CDR3 length: 16 amino acids. The CDR3 sequence: CASSSGRIMGGDTQYF. Here the CDR3 DNA reads TGTGCCAGCAGTAGCGGGAGAATAATGGGTGGAGATACGCAGTATTTT.